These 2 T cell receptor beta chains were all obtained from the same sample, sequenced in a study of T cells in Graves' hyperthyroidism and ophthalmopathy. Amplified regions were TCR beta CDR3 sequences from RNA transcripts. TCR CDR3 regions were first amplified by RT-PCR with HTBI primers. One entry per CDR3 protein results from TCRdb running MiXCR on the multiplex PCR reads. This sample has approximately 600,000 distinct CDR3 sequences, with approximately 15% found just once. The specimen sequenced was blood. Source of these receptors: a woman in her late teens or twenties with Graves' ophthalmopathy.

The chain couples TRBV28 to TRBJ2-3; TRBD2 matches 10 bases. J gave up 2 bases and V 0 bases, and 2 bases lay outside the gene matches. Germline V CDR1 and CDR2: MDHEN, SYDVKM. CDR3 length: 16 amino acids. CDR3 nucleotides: TGTGCCAGCAGTTTATGGACTAGCGGGTCCACAGATACGCAGTATTTT. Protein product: CASSLWTSGSTDTQYF.

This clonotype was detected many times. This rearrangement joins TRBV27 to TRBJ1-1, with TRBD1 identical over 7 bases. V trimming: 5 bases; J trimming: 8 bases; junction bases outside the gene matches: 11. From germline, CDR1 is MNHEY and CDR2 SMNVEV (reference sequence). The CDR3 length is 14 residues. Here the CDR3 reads CASSTWTGSDEAFF. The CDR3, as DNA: TGTGCCAGCAGTACCTGGACAGGTAGCGACGAAGCTTTCTTT.